This T cell receptor beta chain was retrieved from a study of T cells in localized non-small cell lung cancer. Points from the study as a whole: Measurement of T cell clonality placed uninvolved adjacent lung highest, above the level in tumor. Greater T cell density in blood accompanied longer overall survival. Appearances in adjacent lung were noted for a median 57 of the top 100 tumor clones. Only one tumor region went through sequencing, so heterogeneity may still be there.

Concerning this clone: Antigen specificity is unknown.

J gave up 0 bases and V 7 bases, and 9 bases lay outside the gene matches. The length of the CDR3 is 16 residues. The germline V gene has CDR1 MDHEN and CDR2 SYDVKM. Profiling relied on immunoSEQ multiplex PCR, and the TCRdb table lists in-frame clones only, not all of them. The table lists 35,000 to 40,000 clones, around 88% of them singletons. The material sequenced was peripheral blood, taken before any cancer treatment. The sequence derives from a man aged 40 to 69 with stage I lung adenocarcinoma. The V and J genes are TRBV28 and TRBJ1-5, with 7 bases matching TRBD1. CDR3 residues: CASNKAGGYSNQPQHF. DNA of the CDR3: TGTGCCAGCAATAAGGCAGGGGGTTATAGCAATCAGCCCCAGCATTTT.